Below, 27 T cell receptor beta chains from the same sample are listed, as sequenced in a study of T cells in Graves' hyperthyroidism and ophthalmopathy. Template material for amplifying TCR beta CDR3 regions consisted of RNA transcripts. HTBI primers were used for first-round RT-PCR of the TCR CDR3. TCRdb re-analysed the multiplex PCR reads in MiXCR, keeping a single row per CDR3 protein. The sample records 250,000 to 300,000 distinct CDR3 sequences, 13% to 15% being singletons. What was sequenced was blood. The origin of the receptors is a woman in her forties or fifties with Graves' hyperthyroidism that later progressed to Graves' ophthalmopathy.

In its sample, this clonotype was seen a few times. This sequence joins TRBV6-1 and TRBJ1-4, with TRBD1 matching over 8 bases. After removal of 6 bases from V and 3 bases from J, the junction contained 6 bases not matched to a gene. Germline V CDR1 and CDR2: MNHNS, SASEGT. This CDR3 has 15 residues. The CDR3 bases are TGTGCCAGCAGGGTTGAACAGGGGGCTAATGAAAAACTGTTTTTT. It yields the protein CASRVEQGANEKLFF.

With respect to this clonotype: It may be a read error: a sequence one base away is much more abundant. This chain uses TRBV10-3 with TRBJ2-7; D ambiguous. Germline V gene data show CDR1 as ENHRY and CDR2 as SYGVKD. This CDR3 comprises 14 residues. The CDR3 coding sequence is TGTGCCGTCAGTGAGTCGGGCATTAAGGGCGAGCAGTACTTC. This encodes CAVSESGIKGEQYF.

The sample holds many counts of this clonotype. This chain joins TRBV28 and TRBJ1-2; tentatively, D is TRBD1 (5 bases). Germline CDR1 and CDR2: MDHEN and SYDVKM. Trimming removed 6 bases at V and 2 bases at J, with 10 bases between. The CDR3 runs to 13 residues. CDR3 loop: CASSSGGNYGYTF. The CDR3 DNA reads as TGTGCCAGCAGCAGCGGGGGGAACTATGGCTACACCTTC.

V and J are TRBV29-1 and TRBJ1-1; no definite D call. This CDR3 spans 10 amino acids. Germline CDR1 reads SQVTM; CDR2 reads ANQGSEA. Trimming pared 7 bases from V and 11 bases from J, leaving 14 bases between. CDR3 sequence (DNA): TGCAGCGGTGGGGATGGGTCCGCTTTCTTT. This encodes CSGGDGSAFF.

This clonotype was counted many times. The chain employs TRBV2 and TRBJ2-5, with TRBD2 matching over 11 bases. J lost 2 bases, V lost 2 bases, and 4 bases had no gene match. CDR3 length: 16 residues. Germline V CDR1 and CDR2: SNHLY, FYNNEI. CDR3 in DNA: TGTGCCAGCAGTGAACTTCGACTAGCGGGACAAGAGACCCAGTACTTC. Its translation: CASSELRLAGQETQYF.

This clonotype has a count of ten or more. The rearrangement links TRBV6-5 to TRBJ2-7; no reliable D call. The CDR3 has 15 residues. CDR1 is MNHEY, CDR2 SVGAGI, per germline. Trimming removed 2 bases from V and 2 bases from J, with 13 bases in between. Here the CDR3 reads CASSYKGLITYEQYF. DNA for the CDR3: TGTGCCAGCAGTTACAAGGGTCTGATTACCTACGAGCAGTACTTC.

This clonotype was recorded many times. The genes are TRBV12-3 or TRBV12-4 and TRBJ1-5; D is undetermined. The CDR3 length is 14 residues. Trimming left V 4 bases short and J 8 bases short, with 15 bases between. The DNA for the CDR3 is TGTGCCAGCAGTTCCACAAACTATGCGAAGCCCCAGCATTTT. Its protein is CASSSTNYAKPQHF.

This clonotype occurred many times. This chain connects TRBV3-1 to TRBJ2-1; 7 nucleotides align to TRBD2. Germline CDR1 LGHDT, CDR2 YNNKEL (reference sequence). V shed 0 bases and J 5 bases; nucleotides not matched to a gene: 4. CDR3 length: 15 amino acids. The CDR3 loop reads CASSQDPSGNNEQFF. In DNA form, the CDR3 reads TGTGCCAGCAGCCAAGACCCTAGCGGAAACAATGAGCAGTTCTTC.

There are many counts of this clonotype. This chain connects TRBV7-3 to TRBJ1-1, with D hard to call. CDR1 is SGHTA, CDR2 FQGTGA, per germline. This CDR3 has 13 amino acids. Trimming left V 1 base short and J 1 base short, with 4 bases between. CDR3 in amino acids: CASSLMRNTEAFF. CDR3 coding DNA: TGTGCCAGCAGCTTAATGCGGAACACTGAAGCTTTCTTT.

This clonotype was observed many times. The rearrangement joins TRBV6-1 to TRBJ1-1; D is perhaps TRBD1 (6 bases). Germline values: CDR1 MNHNS, CDR2 SASEGT. The CDR3 has 17 residues. V lost 7 bases to trimming and J lost 1 base, with 22 bases between them. The CDR3 bases are TGTGCCAGCATGAGTCAGGGGCTCGGGTATAGGAACACTGAAGCTTTCTTT. Its protein is CASMSQGLGYRNTEAFF.

The rearrangement joins TRBV11-2 to TRBJ2-1; the D is unclear. The V and J ends lost 10 bases and 8 bases respectively, with 9 bases between them. The germline gives CDR1 SGHAT, CDR2 FQNNGV. The CDR3 is 10 residues long. The CDR3 DNA reads as TGTGCCACCGGGCACTATGAGCAGTTCTTC. This codes for CATGHYEQFF.

This clonotype was seen at least ten times. The rearrangement links TRBV20-1 to TRBJ2-7; D might be TRBD2 (6 bases). This CDR3 spans 14 amino acids. Germline values: CDR1 DFQATT, CDR2 SNEGSKA (reference sequence). Trimming pared 3 bases from V and 1 base from J, leaving 13 bases between. The CDR3 bases are TGCAGTGCTAGTGATCTAGCGAGATCCTACGAGCAGTACTTC. It translates to CSASDLARSYEQYF.

Details on this clonotype: This sequence may be a read error, since a much larger clone differs from it by one base. The chain has TRBV11-2 and TRBJ1-1; TRBD1 is a possible D gene (5 bases). The germline gives CDR1 SGHAT, CDR2 FQNNGV. V was clipped by 4 bases and J by 0 bases, with 9 bases between them. The CDR3 is 14 residues long. The CDR3 sequence: CASSWGRMNTEAFF. CDR3 in DNA: TGTGCCAGCAGCTGGGGACGGATGAACACTGAAGCTTTCTTT.

The V gene is TRBV5-5, the J gene TRBJ2-5, with TRBD1 identical over 7 bases. The V gene's germline CDR1 is SGHKS and CDR2 YYEKEE (reference sequence). The CDR3 runs 16 residues. The V gene end was trimmed by 2 bases and the J gene end by 5 bases; junction bases not matched to a gene: 12. The chain's CDR3 is CASSLSARGLAETQYF. The CDR3 DNA follows: TGTGCCAGCAGCTTATCCGCTAGGGGGCTGGCGGAGACCCAGTACTTC.

There are many counts of this clonotype. V gene TRBV5-1 combines with J gene TRBJ2-1, with a possible D match to TRBD1 (5 bases). The V gene lost 0 bases and the J gene lost 0 bases, with 16 bases spanning the gap. This CDR3 comprises 18 residues. Germline CDR1 is SGHRS and CDR2 is YFSETQ. CDR3 nucleotide sequence: TGCGCCAGCAGCTTGGCCCCAGGGCAATGGAGCTCCTACAATGAGCAGTTCTTC. Its protein product is CASSLAPGQWSSYNEQFF.

The table lists this clonotype with many counts. This sequence joins TRBV7-3 and TRBJ2-1, with D maybe TRBD1 (5 bases). The CDR3 consists of 15 residues. Trimming pared 5 bases from V and 10 bases from J, leaving 21 bases between. Looked up from germline, CDR1 is SGHTA and CDR2 is FQGTGA. The CDR3: CASSKTPKRGSEQFF. In DNA, the CDR3 is TGTGCCAGCAGCAAGACTCCTAAAAGGGGTAGCGAGCAGTTCTTC.

This clonotype was detected ten times or more. This chain uses TRBV20-1 with TRBJ2-1; D is unclear. Germline V gene sequence: CDR1 DFQATT, CDR2 SNEGSKA (reference sequence). This CDR3 has 14 residues. V lost 4 bases, J lost 5 bases, and 15 bases lay in between. The chain's CDR3 is CSAISGPADNEQFF. The CDR3 DNA sequence: TGCAGTGCTATCTCGGGCCCGGCGGACAATGAGCAGTTCTTC.

This chain joins TRBV19 and TRBJ1-5, with D tentatively TRBD1 (5 bases). Per germline, CDR1 LNHDA and CDR2 SQIVND (reference sequence). V gave up 11 bases and J gave up 5 bases, with 19 bases separating them. The CDR3 covers 14 residues. CDR3 amino acids: CASKARASDQPQHF. The CDR3 nucleotides read TGTGCCTCCAAAGCCAGGGCATCAGATCAGCCCCAGCATTTT.

The V and J genes are TRBV28 and TRBJ2-6; D is undetermined. V gave up 5 bases and J gave up 0 bases, with 11 bases separating them. The CDR3 is 16 amino acids. Germline V gene sequence: CDR1 MDHEN, CDR2 SYDVKM. This CDR3 reads CASSLQRSSGANVLTF. DNA for the CDR3: TGTGCCAGCAGTCTCCAACGGTCCTCTGGGGCCAACGTCCTGACTTTC.

This clonotype showed up just a few times. A clone one base away is much larger, so this may be a read error. The conserved phenylalanine or tryptophan normally closing the CDR3 is absent here, so this likely arose from a read error. In nucleotides, the CDR3 is TGTGCCAGCAGTGAAGCTTTATCGACAGAAACCTACGAGCAGTACCTC. Translation: CASSEALSTETYEQYL. The V call is TRBV6-1, the J call TRBJ2-7; D perhaps matches TRBD1 (5 bases). The germline CDR1 and CDR2 sequences are MNHNS and SASEGT. Trimming cost V 0 bases and J 2 bases, with 14 bases left between them. The CDR3 extends over 16 amino acids.

This clonotype came up many times. This rearrangement joins TRBV19 to TRBJ2-3; D gene uncertain. The CDR3 consists of 14 residues. Trimming stripped 5 bases from V and 2 bases from J, with 11 bases between. The germline V gene has CDR1 LNHDA and CDR2 SQIVND (reference sequence). The CDR3 DNA reads TGTGCCAGTAGTGGTGGACGGATCACAGATACGCAGTATTTT. It is translated as CASSGGRITDTQYF.

Ten or more counts support this clonotype. This rearrangement joins TRBV5-1 to TRBJ2-7, with 8 positions matching TRBD1. The germline CDR1 and CDR2 sequences are SGHRS and YFSETQ. This CDR3 is 13 amino acids long. V shed 4 bases, J shed 6 bases, and the junction held 6 bases outside the gene matches. The CDR3 region is CASSEPQGAEQYF. As DNA, the CDR3 is TGCGCCAGCAGCGAACCGCAGGGGGCCGAGCAGTACTTC.

This clonotype was seen ten or more times. This chain joins TRBV2 and TRBJ2-3, with 9 positions matching TRBD1. The CDR3 runs 14 residues. J was trimmed by 1 base and V by 7 bases; bases with no gene match: 3. The germline CDR1 and CDR2 sequences are SNHLY and FYNNEI. The chain's CDR3 is CASTGTGRTDTQYF. The CDR3 DNA follows: TGTGCCAGCACCGGGACAGGGCGCACAGATACGCAGTATTTT.

There are many counts of this clonotype. V and J are TRBV6-1 and TRBJ2-3; possibly TRBD2 for D (5 bases). This CDR3 is 13 amino acids long. Germline CDR1 is MNHNS and CDR2 is SASEGT. Trimming stripped 8 bases from V and 4 bases from J, with 13 bases between. CDR3 amino acids: CASLWEISDTQYF. The CDR3 region has the DNA TGTGCCAGCTTGTGGGAGATCTCAGATACGCAGTATTTT.

At least ten counts were recorded for this clonotype. The V call is TRBV2, the J call TRBJ2-5; tentatively, D is TRBD1 or TRBD2 (6 bases each). CDR1 SNHLY and CDR2 FYNNEI come from the germline V gene. CDR3 length: 15 amino acids. Trimming took off 2 bases at V and 4 bases at J, with 14 bases between the two ends. The CDR3 nucleotides are TGTGCCAGCAGTGAATCGAACAGGGACTCAGAGACCCAGTACTTC. Protein sequence: CASSESNRDSETQYF.

The chain combines TRBV5-1 with TRBJ2-1; no clear D gene. CDR1 is SGHRS and CDR2 is YFSETQ in the germline V gene. The CDR3 extends over 15 amino acids. Trimming shortened V by 2 bases and J by 6 bases, and 15 bases separated the two germline ends. For the CDR3, the DNA is TGCGCCAGCAGCTTTAACTCTCCATCTCTCAATGAGCAGTTCTTC. Encoded protein: CASSFNSPSLNEQFF. The whole variable domain, filled in from reference TRBV5-1 and TRBJ2-1, reads KAGVTQTPRYLIKTRGQQVTLSCSPISGHRSVSWYQQTPGQGLQFLFEYFSETQRNKGNFPGRFSGRQFSNSRSEMNVSTLELGDSALYLCASSFNSPSLNEQFFGPGTRLTVL.

Written as DNA, the CDR3 is TGTGCCAGCACCAAAGCCGGGGACACTGAAGCTTTCTTT. Protein: CASTKAGDTEAFF. This chain uses TRBV6-1 with TRBJ1-1; D not resolved. This CDR3 contains 13 residues. Germline V gene data show CDR1 as MNHNS and CDR2 as SASEGT. With 7 bases removed from V and 3 bases from J, the gap between germline ends came to 12 bases.